The subject of this entry is one T cell receptor (beta chain). Its specificity is not known. This sample stems from a study of vaccination effects on CD4 cells after COVID-19. Having been cultured for 10 days, the cells underwent CD4+ T cell isolation. Half-medium changes using IL-2 medium occurred on days 3 and 7. TCRdb keeps only in-frame clones here, not all; method: immunoSEQ multiplex PCR. The data show some 49,000 clones, approximately 74% seen once. The sequences come from CD4+ T cells from PBMCs cultured without peptide, collected before COVID-19 vaccination. This clonotype was obtained from a human donor who had a prior SARS-CoV-2 infection.

CDR3 coding DNA: TGTGCCAGCAGTTCTGGCCCCTCCCAGCAACCCCAGCATTTT. Translated: CASSSGPSQQPQHF. This chain joins TRBV6-2 or TRBV6-3 and TRBJ1-5, with D unresolved. Germline CDR1 and CDR2: MNHEY and SVGEGT. CDR3 length: 14 residues. Trimming shortened V by 4 bases and J by 10 bases, and 17 bases separated the two germline ends.